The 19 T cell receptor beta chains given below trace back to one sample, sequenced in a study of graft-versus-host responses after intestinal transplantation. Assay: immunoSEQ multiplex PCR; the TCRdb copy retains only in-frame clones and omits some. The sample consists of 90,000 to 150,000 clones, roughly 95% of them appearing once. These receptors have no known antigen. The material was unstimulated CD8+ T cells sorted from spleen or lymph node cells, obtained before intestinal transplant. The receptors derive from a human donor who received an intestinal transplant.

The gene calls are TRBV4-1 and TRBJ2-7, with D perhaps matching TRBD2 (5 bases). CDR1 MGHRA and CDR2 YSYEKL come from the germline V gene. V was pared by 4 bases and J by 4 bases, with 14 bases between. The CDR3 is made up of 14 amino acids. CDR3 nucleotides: TGCGCCAGCAGCCCGGGGATTAACGGATACGAGCAGTACTTC. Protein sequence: CASSPGINGYEQYF.

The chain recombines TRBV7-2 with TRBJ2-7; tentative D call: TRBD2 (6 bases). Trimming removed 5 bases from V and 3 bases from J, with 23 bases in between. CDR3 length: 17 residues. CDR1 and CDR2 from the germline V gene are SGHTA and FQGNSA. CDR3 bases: TGTGCCAGCAGCCGACGGGGGACTCCCCCAATCTTCTACGAGCAGTACTTC. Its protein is CASSRRGTPPIFYEQYF. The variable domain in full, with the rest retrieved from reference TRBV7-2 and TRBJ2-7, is GAGVSQSPSNKVTEKGKDVELRCDPISGHTALYWYRQSLGQGLEFLIYFQGNSAPDKSGLPSDRFSAERTGGSVSTLTIQRTQQEDSAVYLCASSRRGTPPIFYEQYFGPGTRLTVT.

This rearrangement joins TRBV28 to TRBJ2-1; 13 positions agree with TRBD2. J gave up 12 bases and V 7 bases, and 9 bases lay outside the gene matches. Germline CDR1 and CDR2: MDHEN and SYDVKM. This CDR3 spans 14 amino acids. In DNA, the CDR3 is TGTGCCAGCACTCCCAGACTAGCGGGAGGTGGGCAGTTCTTC. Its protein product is CASTPRLAGGGQFF.

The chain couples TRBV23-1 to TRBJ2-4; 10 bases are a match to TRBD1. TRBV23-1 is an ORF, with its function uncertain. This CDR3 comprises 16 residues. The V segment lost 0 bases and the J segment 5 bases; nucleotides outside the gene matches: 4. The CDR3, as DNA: TGCGCCAGCAGTCAATCGGGGGGGACAGGGGAAAACATTCAGTACTTC. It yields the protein CASSQSGGTGENIQYF.

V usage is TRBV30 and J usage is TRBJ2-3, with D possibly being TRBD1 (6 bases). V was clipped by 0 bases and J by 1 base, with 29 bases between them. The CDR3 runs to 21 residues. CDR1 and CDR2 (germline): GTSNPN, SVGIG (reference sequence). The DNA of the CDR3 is TGTGCCTGGAGTGTAAGGTGGAACAGGGTTGGCTTCCCCATTGGCACAGATACGCAGTATTTT. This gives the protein CAWSVRWNRVGFPIGTDTQYF.

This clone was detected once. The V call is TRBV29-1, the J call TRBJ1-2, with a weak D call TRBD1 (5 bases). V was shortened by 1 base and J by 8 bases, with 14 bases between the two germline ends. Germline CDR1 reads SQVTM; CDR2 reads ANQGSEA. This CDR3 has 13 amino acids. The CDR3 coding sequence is TGCAGCGTTGAAGCAGGGAGCATCCCCGGCTACACCTTC. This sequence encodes CSVEAGSIPGYTF.

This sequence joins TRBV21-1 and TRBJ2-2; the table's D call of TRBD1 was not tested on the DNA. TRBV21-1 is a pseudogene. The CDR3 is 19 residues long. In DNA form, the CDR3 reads TGTGCCAGCAGAAGAAAAAGGTTAGTCCGGACACCGAACACCGGGGAGCTGTTTTTT. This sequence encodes CASRRKRLVRTPNTGELFF.

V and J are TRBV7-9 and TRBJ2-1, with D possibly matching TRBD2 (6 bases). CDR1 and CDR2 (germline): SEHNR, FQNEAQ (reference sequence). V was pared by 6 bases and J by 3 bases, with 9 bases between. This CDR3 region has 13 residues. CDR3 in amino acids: CASRTTSYNEQFF. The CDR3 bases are TGTGCCAGCAGGACGACTAGCTACAATGAGCAGTTCTTC.

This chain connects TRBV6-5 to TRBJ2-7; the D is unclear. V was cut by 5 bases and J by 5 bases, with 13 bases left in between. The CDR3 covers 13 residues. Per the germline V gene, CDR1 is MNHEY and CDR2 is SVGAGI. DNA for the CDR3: TGTGCCAGCAGTCTGATATCTTTAGACGAGCAGTACTTC. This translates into CASSLISLDEQYF.

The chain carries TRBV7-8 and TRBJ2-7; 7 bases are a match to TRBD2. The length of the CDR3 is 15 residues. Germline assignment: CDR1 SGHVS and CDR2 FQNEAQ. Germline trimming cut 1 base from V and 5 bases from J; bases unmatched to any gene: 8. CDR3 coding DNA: TGTGCCAGCAGCTTAGTGAGGCGGGAGCGGAACGAGCAGTACTTC. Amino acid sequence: CASSLVRRERNEQYF.

CDR3 bases: TGCGCCAGCAGCTTGGGACAGCCCACTGAAGCTTTCTTT. It is translated as CASSLGQPTEAFF. The chain uses TRBV4-1 and TRBJ1-1; 7 bases are a match to TRBD1. CDR1 and CDR2 (germline): MGHRA, YSYEKL. V gave up 5 bases and J gave up 4 bases; unmatched junction bases: 4. The length of the CDR3 is 13 residues.

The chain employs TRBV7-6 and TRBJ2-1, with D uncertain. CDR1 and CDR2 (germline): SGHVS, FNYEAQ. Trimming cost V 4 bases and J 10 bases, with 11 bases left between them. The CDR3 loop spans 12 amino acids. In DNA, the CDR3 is TGTGCCAGCAGCTCCCACGAAACAGAGCAGTTCTTC. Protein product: CASSSHETEQFF. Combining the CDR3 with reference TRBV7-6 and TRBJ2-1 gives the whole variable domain GAGVSQSPRYKVTKRGQDVALRCDPISGHVSLYWYRQALGQGPEFLTYFNYEAQQDKSGLPNDRFSAERPEGSISTLTIQRTEQRDSAMYRCASSSHETEQFFGPGTRLTVL.

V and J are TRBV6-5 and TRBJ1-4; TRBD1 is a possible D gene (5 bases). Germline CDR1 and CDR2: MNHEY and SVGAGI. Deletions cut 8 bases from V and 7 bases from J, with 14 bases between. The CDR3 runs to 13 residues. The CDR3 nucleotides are TGTGCCAGCCAGGGTTGGGCTGGTGAAAAACTGTTTTTT. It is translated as CASQGWAGEKLFF.

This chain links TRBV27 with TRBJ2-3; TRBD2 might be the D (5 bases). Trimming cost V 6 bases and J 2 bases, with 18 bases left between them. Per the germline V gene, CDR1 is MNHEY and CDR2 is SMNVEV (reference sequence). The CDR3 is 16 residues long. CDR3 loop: CASSTLGPGNTDTQYF. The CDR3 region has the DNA TGTGCCAGCAGCACACTAGGACCGGGAAACACAGATACGCAGTATTTT.

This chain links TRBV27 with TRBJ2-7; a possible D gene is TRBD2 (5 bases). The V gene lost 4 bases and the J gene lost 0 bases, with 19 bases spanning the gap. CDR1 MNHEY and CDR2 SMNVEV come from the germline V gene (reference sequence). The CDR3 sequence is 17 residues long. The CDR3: CASSSESADWTSYEQYF. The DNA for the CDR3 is TGTGCCAGCAGTTCCGAATCCGCGGACTGGACCTCCTACGAGCAGTACTTC.

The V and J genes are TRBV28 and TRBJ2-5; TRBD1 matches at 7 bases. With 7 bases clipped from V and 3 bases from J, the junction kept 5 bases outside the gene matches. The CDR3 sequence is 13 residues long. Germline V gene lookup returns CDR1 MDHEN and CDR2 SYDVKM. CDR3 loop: CASMGQRKETQYF. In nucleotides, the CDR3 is TGTGCCAGCATGGGACAGAGGAAAGAGACCCAGTACTTC.

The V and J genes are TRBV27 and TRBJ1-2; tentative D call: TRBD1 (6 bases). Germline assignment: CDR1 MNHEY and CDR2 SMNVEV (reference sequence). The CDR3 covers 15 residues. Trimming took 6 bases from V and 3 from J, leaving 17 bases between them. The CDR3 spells CASRNPQTGDYGYTF. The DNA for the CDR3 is TGTGCCAGCAGGAACCCCCAGACAGGAGACTATGGCTACACCTTC.

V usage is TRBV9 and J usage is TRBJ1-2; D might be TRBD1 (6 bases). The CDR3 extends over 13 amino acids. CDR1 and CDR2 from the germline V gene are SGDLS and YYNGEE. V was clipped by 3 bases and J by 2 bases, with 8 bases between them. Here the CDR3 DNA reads TGTGCCAGCAGCGGGGGACAAAACTATGGCTACACCTTC. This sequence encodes CASSGGQNYGYTF.

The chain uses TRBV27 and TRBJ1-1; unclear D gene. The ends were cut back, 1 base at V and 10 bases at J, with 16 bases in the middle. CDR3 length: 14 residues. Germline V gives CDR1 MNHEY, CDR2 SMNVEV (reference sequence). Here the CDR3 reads CASSLWPPRPGAFF. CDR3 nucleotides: TGTGCCAGCAGTTTATGGCCTCCTCGACCGGGAGCTTTCTTT.